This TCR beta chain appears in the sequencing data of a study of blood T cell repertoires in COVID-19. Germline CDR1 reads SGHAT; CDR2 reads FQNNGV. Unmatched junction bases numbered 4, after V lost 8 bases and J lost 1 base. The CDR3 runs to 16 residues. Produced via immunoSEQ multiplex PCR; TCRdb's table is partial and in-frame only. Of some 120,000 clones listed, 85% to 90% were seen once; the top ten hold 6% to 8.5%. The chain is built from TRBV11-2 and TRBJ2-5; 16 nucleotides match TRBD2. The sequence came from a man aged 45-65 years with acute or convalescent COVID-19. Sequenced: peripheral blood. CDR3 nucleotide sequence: TGTGCCAGCGGGACTAGCGGGAGGGCCCCCCAAGAGACCCAGTACTTC. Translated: CASGTSGRAPQETQYF.